Listed below are T cell receptor beta chains from one sample, sequenced in a study of blood T cells in healthy people across ages. TCRdb redid the calling of the 5' RACE reads with MiXCR, one entry per CDR3 protein. The data contain almost 1 million distinct CDR3 sequences, about 53% of them seen just once; the ten biggest clones take up about 21%. Sequencing input: blood. The receptors originated from a woman aged 60-70 years in good health. CDR3s include the opening cysteine and the closing phenylalanine or tryptophan. D genes are given only for firm matches. Part of the rows lack a size; the others show once, few, many or a class for expanded clones.

CDR3nt | CDR3aa | d_gene | j_gene | abundance | v_gene
TGTGCCAGCAGCTTCCCCCAATACTACGAGCAGTACTTC | CASSFPQYYEQYF | NA | TRBJ2-7 | NA | TRBV5-5
TGTGCCAGCAGCTTATTGACTAGTAGGTCCTACGAGCAGTACTTC | CASSLLTSRSYEQYF | NA | TRBJ2-7 | NA | TRBV11-1
TGTGCCAGCGAACCAGGCGGGGGGGAGCTCACAGATACGCAGTATTTT | CASEPGGGELTDTQYF | TRBD2 | TRBJ2-3 | NA | TRBV28
TGTGTCAGCAGTCGACAGGGGCTTATGGGATACGAGCAGTACTTC | CVSSRQGLMGYEQYF | TRBD1 | TRBJ2-7 | NA | TRBV28
TGCAGTACCGCTCCTCCCGGCAGAACAAGGCCAGATACGCAGTATTTT | CSTAPPGRTRPDTQYF | NA | TRBJ2-3 | few | TRBV20-1
TGTGCCGGGATGGGGGCGTCCGGGGAGCTGTTTTTT | CAGMGASGELFF | NA | TRBJ2-2 | NA | TRBV30
TGTGCCAGCAGAACCGGGCCCCCCTATGGCTACACCTTC | CASRTGPPYGYTF | NA | TRBJ1-2 | NA | TRBV28
TGCAGTGCCAATAAGGACAGGCCAGATACGCAGTATTTT | CSANKDRPDTQYF | TRBD1 | TRBJ2-3 | NA | TRBV20-1
TGCAGCGTTGAATTAACAGGGAGAGATACGCAGTATTTT | CSVELTGRDTQYF | NA | TRBJ2-3 | few | TRBV29-1
TGTGCCAGCAGCCCGAATAACTATGGCTACACCTTC | CASSPNNYGYTF | NA | TRBJ1-2 | few | TRBV12-3/TRBV12-4
TGTGCCAGCAGTCAACGGGAGATCCATCCCTACGAGCAGTACTTC | CASSQREIHPYEQYF | NA | TRBJ2-7 | NA | TRBV28
TGCAGTGCTAAAACCGGCGACGAGCAGTTCTTC | CSAKTGDEQFF | NA | TRBJ2-1 | NA | TRBV20-1
TGCGCCAGCAGTGAGACCAGAAACTACGAGCAGTACTTC | CASSETRNYEQYF | NA | TRBJ2-7 | NA | TRBV10-1
TGTGCCAGCAGCTACAAGGACCGGGGGCTCGTGGGGATATATTACGAGCAGTACTTC | CASSYKDRGLVGIYYEQYF | NA | TRBJ2-7 | few | TRBV12-3/TRBV12-4
TGTGCCAGCAGCCCGACAGGGACGGGAAATGAGCAGTTCTTC | CASSPTGTGNEQFF | TRBD1 | TRBJ2-1 | NA | TRBV14
TGCAGTGCGTCGGGGGGAGTGACAGATACGCAGTATTTT | CSASGGVTDTQYF | TRBD2 | TRBJ2-3 | few | TRBV20-1
TGTGCCAGCAGCCAAAGCGGGAGGGCGGAGACCCAGTACTTC | CASSQSGRAETQYF | TRBD2 | TRBJ2-5 | NA | TRBV7-2
TGTGCCAGCAGCTTAACAATCCGGGCAGAGCGCTATGGCTACACCTTC | CASSLTIRAERYGYTF | NA | TRBJ1-2 | few | TRBV7-2
TGCAGTCTAGAGTTGGGCGGAAATCCCTACGAGCAGTACTTC | CSLELGGNPYEQYF | NA | TRBJ2-7 | NA | TRBV20-1
TGTGCCAGCAAATCTACAGGAGTCGGGGGGAACAATCAGCCCCAGCATTTT | CASKSTGVGGNNQPQHF | NA | TRBJ1-5 | NA | TRBV28
TGTGCCAGCAGCTTGTTTAGAGGGATCATGAACACTGAAGCTTTCTTT | CASSLFRGIMNTEAFF | NA | TRBJ1-1 | NA | TRBV5-5
TGTGCCAGCAGCAGCTCGGACGGAATACAAGAGACCCAGTACTTC | CASSSSDGIQETQYF | NA | TRBJ2-5 | few | TRBV7-9
TGCAGTGCTAGAGTCTCGAGGAGTCGGACTTCCTACAATGAGCAGTTCTTC | CSARVSRSRTSYNEQFF | NA | TRBJ2-1 | few | TRBV20-1
TGTGCCAGCAGTGATCCGCGGGAGGGCGGAGAGACCCAGTACTTC | CASSDPREGGETQYF | TRBD2 | TRBJ2-5 | NA | TRBV2
TGTGCCAGCAGTCAGGACCCCCCCCGAAGAGGTACGCAGTATTTT | CASSQDPPRRGTQYF | NA | TRBJ2-3 | NA | TRBV6-1
TGTGCCAGCAGTCGCTCTGGGGGACAGGGCCCCACTGAAGCTTTCTTT | CASSRSGGQGPTEAFF | TRBD1 | TRBJ1-1 | NA | TRBV6-2/TRBV6-3
TGTGCCAGCAGTTTGAGGGCGGGAGGGCCCAATGAGCAGTTCTTC | CASSLRAGGPNEQFF | TRBD2 | TRBJ2-1 | many | TRBV7-2
TGCAGTGCCCCCTCGACTAGCTCATACCAAGAGACCCAGTACTTC | CSAPSTSSYQETQYF | TRBD2 | TRBJ2-5 | NA | TRBV20-1
TGTGCCAGCAGGAACCAAGGCGTGGGTGGCACTGAAGCTTTCTTT | CASRNQGVGGTEAFF | NA | TRBJ1-1 | few | TRBV2
TGTGCCAGCAGTTTGGTGTATTCTCAGTATGAATCCCGCACAGATACGCAGTATTTT | CASSLVYSQYESRTDTQYF | NA | TRBJ2-3 | NA | TRBV12-3/TRBV12-4
TGTGCCAGCAGTTTGGTGTCACCTTCGTTTTCTGGCGGACGAGCAGATACGCAGTATTTT | CASSLVSPSFSGGRADTQYF | NA | TRBJ2-3 | NA | TRBV28
TGTGCCACCAGCCAAACAAGCGGGCGGTCCTACGAGCAGTACTTC | CATSQTSGRSYEQYF | NA | TRBJ2-7 | few | TRBV15